This T cell receptor (beta chain) was found in a study of cytomegalovirus exposure and HLA in healthy donors. There are 13 residues in the CDR3. V was cut by 4 bases and J by 4 bases, with 10 bases left in between. The germline CDR1 and CDR2 sequences are MNHEY and SVGAGI. This clone was seen only a few times. In the PCR, 60 Vbeta and 13 Jbeta primers were used. Clones were read by immunoSEQ multiplex PCR, and TCRdb kept only the in-frame ones, dropping some. The sample has approximately 130,000 clones, 75% to 85% seen once; the top ten hold approximately 4%. The V call is TRBV6-5, the J call TRBJ1-2; D is ambiguous. The source is a woman aged 40 to 55 in good health and CMV-seronegative. The sample comprised PBMCs. The chain's CDR3 is CASSSQVLYGYTF. CDR3 DNA: TGTGCCAGCAGTTCCCAGGTTCTCTATGGCTACACCTTC.